This T cell receptor (beta chain) appears in the sequencing data of a study of cytomegalovirus exposure and HLA in healthy donors. The ends lost 8 bases at V and 2 bases at J; junction bases unmatched: 7. CDR1 is LNHDA and CDR2 is SQIVND in the germline V gene (reference sequence). CDR3 length equals 14 residues. Sequencing used immunoSEQ multiplex PCR; TCRdb keeps in-frame clones, though not all of them. Here the sample spans about 270,000 clones, approximately 83% being singletons. This sequence was found in a woman between 18 and 30 years old in good health and CMV-seronegative. Sequencing was performed on PBMCs. The genes are TRBV19 and TRBJ1-1; TRBD1 aligns across 8 bases. In DNA, the CDR3 is TGTGCCAGTGGGTTCACAGGGGGTAACACTGAAGCTTTCTTT. Translation: CASGFTGGNTEAFF.